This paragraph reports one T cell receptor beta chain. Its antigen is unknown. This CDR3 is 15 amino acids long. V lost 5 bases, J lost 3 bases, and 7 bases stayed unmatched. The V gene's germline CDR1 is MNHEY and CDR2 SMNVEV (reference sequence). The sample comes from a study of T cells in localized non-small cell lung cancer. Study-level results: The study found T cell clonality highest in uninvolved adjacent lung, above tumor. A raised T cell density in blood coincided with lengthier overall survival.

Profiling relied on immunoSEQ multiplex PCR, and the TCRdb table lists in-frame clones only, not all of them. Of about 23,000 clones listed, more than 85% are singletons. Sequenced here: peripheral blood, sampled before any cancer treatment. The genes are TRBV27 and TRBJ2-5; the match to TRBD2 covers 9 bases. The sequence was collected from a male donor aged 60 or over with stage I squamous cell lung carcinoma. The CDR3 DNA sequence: TGTGCCAGCAGTCCCCTAGCGGGGTGGAAAGAGACCCAGTACTTC. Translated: CASSPLAGWKETQYF.